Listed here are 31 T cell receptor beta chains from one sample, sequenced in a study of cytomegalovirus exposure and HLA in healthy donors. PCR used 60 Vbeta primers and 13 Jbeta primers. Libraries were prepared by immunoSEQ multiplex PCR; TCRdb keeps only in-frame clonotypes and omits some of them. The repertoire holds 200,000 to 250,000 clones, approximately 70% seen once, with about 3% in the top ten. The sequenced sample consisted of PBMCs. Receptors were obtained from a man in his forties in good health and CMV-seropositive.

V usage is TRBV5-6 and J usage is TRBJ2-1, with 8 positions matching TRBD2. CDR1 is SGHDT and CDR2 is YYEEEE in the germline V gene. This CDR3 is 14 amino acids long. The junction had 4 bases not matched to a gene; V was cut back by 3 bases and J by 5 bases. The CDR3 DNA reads TGTGCCAGCAGCTCGACTAGCGCGAACAATGAGCAGTTCTTC. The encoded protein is CASSSTSANNEQFF.

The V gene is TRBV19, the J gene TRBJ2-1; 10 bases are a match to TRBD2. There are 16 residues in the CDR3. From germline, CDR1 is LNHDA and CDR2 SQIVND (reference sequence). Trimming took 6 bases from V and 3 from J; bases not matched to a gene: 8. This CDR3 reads CASSPTPSGGYNEQFF. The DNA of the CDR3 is TGTGCCAGTAGCCCTACCCCTAGCGGGGGCTACAATGAGCAGTTCTTC.

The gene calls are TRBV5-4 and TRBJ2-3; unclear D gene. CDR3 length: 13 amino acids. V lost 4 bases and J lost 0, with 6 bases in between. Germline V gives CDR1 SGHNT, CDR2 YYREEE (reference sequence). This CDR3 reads CASSLPSTDTQYF. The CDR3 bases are TGTGCCAGCAGCCTACCGAGCACAGATACGCAGTATTTT.

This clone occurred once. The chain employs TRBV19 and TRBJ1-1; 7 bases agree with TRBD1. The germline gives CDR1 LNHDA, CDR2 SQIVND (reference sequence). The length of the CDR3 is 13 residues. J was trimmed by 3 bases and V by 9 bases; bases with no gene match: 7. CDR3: CASKRGQDTEAFF. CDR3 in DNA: TGTGCCAGCAAAAGAGGACAGGACACTGAAGCTTTCTTT. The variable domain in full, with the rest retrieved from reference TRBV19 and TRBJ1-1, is DGGITQSPKYLFRKEGQNVTLSCEQNLNHDAMYWYRQDPGQGLRLIYYSQIVNDFQKGDIAEGYSVSREKKESFPLTVTSAQKNPTAFYLCASKRGQDTEAFFGQGTRLTVV.

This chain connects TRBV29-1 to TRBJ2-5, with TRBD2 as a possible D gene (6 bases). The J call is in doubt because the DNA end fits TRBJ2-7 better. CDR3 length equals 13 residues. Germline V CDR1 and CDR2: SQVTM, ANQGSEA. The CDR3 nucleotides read TGCAGCGTTGAAGTGGGGGGTTTGTACGAGCAGTACTTC. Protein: CSVEVGGLYEQYF.

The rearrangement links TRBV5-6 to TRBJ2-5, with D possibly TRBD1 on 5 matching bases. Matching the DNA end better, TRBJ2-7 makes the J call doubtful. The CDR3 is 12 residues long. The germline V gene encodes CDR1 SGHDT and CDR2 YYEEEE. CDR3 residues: CASSPGIREQYF. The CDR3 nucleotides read TGTGCCAGCAGCCCAGGGATCCGCGAGCAGTACTTC.

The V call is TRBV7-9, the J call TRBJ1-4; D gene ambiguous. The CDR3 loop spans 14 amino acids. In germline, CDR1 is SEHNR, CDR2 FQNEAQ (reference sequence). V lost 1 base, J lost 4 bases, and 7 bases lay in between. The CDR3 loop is CASSLGDNNEKLFF. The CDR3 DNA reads TGTGCCAGCAGCTTAGGTGACAATAATGAAAAACTGTTTTTT.

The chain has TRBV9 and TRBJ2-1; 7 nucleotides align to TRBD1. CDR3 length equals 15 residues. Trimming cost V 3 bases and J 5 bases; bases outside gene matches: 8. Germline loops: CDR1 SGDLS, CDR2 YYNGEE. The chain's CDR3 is CASSGSRDSHNEQFF. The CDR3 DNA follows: TGTGCCAGCAGCGGGTCCCGGGACAGTCACAATGAGCAGTTCTTC.

The CDR3 bases are TGTGCCAGCAGAACAGGGTGGAGCTCCTACGAGCAGTACTTC. The encoded protein is CASRTGWSSYEQYF. V usage is TRBV6-5 and J usage is TRBJ2-7, with D perhaps TRBD1 (6 bases). Germline lookup yields CDR1 MNHEY and CDR2 SVGAGI. V was shortened by 6 bases and J by 0 bases, with 12 bases between the two germline ends. This CDR3 spans 14 amino acids.

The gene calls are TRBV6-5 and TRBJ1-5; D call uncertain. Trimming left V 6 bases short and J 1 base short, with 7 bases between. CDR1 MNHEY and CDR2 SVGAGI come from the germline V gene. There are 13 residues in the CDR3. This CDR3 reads CASRRRSNQPQHF. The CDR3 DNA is TGTGCCAGCAGGAGAAGAAGCAATCAGCCCCAGCATTTT.

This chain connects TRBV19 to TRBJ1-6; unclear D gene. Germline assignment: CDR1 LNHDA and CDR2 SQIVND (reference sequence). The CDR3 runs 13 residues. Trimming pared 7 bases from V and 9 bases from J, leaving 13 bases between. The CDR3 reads CASTGISGSPLHF. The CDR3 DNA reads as TGTGCCAGTACCGGGATCAGCGGTTCACCCCTCCACTTT.

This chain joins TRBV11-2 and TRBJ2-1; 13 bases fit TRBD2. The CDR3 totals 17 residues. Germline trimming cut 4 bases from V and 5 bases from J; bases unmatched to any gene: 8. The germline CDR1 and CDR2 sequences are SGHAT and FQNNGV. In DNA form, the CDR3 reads TGTGCCAGCAGCTCGGGACTAGCGGGGATTAAAGACAATGAGCAGTTCTTC. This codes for CASSSGLAGIKDNEQFF. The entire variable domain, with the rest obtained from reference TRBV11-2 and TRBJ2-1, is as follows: EAGVAQSPRYKIIEKRQSVAFWCNPISGHATLYWYQQILGQGPKLLIQFQNNGVVDDSQLPKDRFSAERLKGVDSTLKIQPAKLEDSAVYLCASSSGLAGIKDNEQFFGPGTRLTVL.

CDR3 nucleotides: TGTGCCAGCAGCTTATCGGCAGGGGCCTACGAGCAGTACTTC. Translated: CASSLSAGAYEQYF. This sequence joins TRBV7-2 and TRBJ2-7, with a weak D call TRBD1 (6 bases). This CDR3 is 14 amino acids long. Per the germline V gene, CDR1 is SGHTA and CDR2 is FQGNSA. V lost 2 bases to trimming and J lost 2 bases, with 10 bases between them.

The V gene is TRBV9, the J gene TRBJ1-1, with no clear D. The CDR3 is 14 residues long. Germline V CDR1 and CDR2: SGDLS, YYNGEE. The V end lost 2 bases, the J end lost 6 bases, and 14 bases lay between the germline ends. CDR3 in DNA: TGTGCCAGCAGCGTCGGAGCCACTCGCCCTGAAGCTTTCTTT. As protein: CASSVGATRPEAFF.

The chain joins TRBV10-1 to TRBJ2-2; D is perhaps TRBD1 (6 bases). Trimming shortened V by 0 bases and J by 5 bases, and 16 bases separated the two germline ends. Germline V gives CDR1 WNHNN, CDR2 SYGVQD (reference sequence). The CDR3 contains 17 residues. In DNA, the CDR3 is TGCGCCAGCAGTGAGTCGCTGGACAGTGCTAGAACCGGGGAGCTGTTTTTT. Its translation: CASSESLDSARTGELFF.

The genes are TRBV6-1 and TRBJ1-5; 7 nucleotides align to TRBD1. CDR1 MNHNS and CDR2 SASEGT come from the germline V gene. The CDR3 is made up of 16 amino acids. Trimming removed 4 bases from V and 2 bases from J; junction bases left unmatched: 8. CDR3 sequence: CASSGTGVWGNQPQHF. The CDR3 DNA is TGTGCCAGCAGTGGAACAGGGGTTTGGGGCAATCAGCCCCAGCATTTT.

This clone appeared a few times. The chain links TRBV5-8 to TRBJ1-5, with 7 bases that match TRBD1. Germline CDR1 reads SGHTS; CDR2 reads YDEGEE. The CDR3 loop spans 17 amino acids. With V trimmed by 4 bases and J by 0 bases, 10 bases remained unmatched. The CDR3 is CASSQGTADYSNQPQHF. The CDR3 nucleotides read TGTGCCAGCAGCCAAGGGACAGCCGATTATAGCAATCAGCCCCAGCATTTT.

The CDR3 DNA reads as TGTGCCAGCAGGGTACAGGGTAACACTGAAGCTTTCTTT. Its protein is CASRVQGNTEAFF. This sequence joins TRBV2 and TRBJ1-1, with D possibly being TRBD1 (6 bases). CDR1 and CDR2 from the germline V gene are SNHLY and FYNNEI. The CDR3 runs to 13 residues. V was shortened by 6 bases and J by 2 bases, with 10 bases between the two germline ends.

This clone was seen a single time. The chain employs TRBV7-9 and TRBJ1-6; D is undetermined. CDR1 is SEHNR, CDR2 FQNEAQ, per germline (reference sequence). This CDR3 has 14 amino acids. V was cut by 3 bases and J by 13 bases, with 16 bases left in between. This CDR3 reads CASSFGDPIRPLHF. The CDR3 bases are TGTGCCAGCAGCTTCGGGGATCCTATTCGGCCCCTCCACTTT.

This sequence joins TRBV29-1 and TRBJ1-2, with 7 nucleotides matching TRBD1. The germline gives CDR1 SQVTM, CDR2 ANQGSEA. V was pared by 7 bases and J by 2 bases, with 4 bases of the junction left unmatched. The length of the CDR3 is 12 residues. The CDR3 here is CSASGGNYGYTF. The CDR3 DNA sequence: TGCAGCGCTTCAGGGGGGAACTATGGCTACACCTTC.

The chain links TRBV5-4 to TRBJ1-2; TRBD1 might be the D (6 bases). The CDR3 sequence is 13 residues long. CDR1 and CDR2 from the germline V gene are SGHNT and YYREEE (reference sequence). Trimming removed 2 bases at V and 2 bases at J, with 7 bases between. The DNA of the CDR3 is TGTGCCAGCAGCTTTCAGGGGAACTATGGCTACACCTTC. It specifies CASSFQGNYGYTF.

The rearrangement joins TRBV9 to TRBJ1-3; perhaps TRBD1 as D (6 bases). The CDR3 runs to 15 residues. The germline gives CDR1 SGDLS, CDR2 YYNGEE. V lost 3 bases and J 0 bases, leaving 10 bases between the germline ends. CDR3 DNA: TGTGCCAGCAGCGCGGGACACATCTCTGGAAACACCATATATTTT. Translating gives CASSAGHISGNTIYF. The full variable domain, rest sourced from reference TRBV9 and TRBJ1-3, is DSGVTQTPKHLITATGQRVTLRCSPRSGDLSVYWYQQSLDQGLQFLIQYYNGEERAKGNILERFSAQQFPDLHSELNLSSLELGDSALYFCASSAGHISGNTIYFGEGSWLTVV.

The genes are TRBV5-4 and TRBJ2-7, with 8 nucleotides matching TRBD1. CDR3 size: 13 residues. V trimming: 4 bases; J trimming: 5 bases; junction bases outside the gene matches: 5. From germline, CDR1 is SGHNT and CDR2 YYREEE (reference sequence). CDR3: CASSPDRGHEQYF. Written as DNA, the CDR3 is TGTGCCAGCAGCCCCGACAGGGGTCACGAGCAGTACTTC.

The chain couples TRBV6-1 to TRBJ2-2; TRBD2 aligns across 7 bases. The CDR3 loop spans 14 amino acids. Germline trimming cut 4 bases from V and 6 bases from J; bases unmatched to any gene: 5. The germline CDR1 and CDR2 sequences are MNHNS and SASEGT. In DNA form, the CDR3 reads TGTGCCAGCAGTGCTACTAGCGAGCCCGGGGAGCTGTTTTTT. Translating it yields CASSATSEPGELFF.

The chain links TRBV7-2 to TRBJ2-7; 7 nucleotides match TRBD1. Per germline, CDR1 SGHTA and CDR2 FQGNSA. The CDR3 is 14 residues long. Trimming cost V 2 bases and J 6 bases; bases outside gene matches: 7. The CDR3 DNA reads TGTGCCAGCAGCTTACGCGGACAGGTCGGCGAGCAGTACTTC. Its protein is CASSLRGQVGEQYF.

The CDR3 DNA reads as TGTGCCAGCAGTTATCTAGCGCAAGCTTTCTTT. Its translation is CASSYLAQAFF. The J gene is TRBJ1-1, the V gene TRBV6-5; D unresolved. V was shortened by 3 bases and J by 9 bases, with 8 bases between the two germline ends. The CDR3 has 11 residues. Germline V lookup: CDR1 MNHEY, CDR2 SVGAGI.

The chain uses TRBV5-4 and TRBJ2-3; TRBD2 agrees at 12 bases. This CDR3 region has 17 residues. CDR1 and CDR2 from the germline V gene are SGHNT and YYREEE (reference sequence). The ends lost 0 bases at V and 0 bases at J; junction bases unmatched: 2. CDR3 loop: CASSLGLAGASTDTQYF. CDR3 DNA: TGTGCCAGCAGCTTGGGACTAGCGGGGGCTAGCACAGATACGCAGTATTTT.

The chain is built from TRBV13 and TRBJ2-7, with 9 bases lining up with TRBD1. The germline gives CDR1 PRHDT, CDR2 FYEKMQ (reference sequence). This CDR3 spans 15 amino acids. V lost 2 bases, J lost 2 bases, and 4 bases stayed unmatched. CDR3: CASSLWGTGTYEQYF. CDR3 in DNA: TGTGCCAGCAGCTTATGGGGGACAGGGACCTACGAGCAGTACTTC.

CDR3 coding DNA: TGTGCCAGTAGTTTGGGGGGTTATGAGCAGTTCTTC. Its translation: CASSLGGYEQFF. This chain uses TRBV19 with TRBJ2-1; D possibly corresponds to TRBD2 (6 bases). Germline V gene sequence: CDR1 LNHDA, CDR2 SQIVND (reference sequence). V lost 5 bases to trimming and J lost 8 bases, with 10 bases between them. There are 12 residues in the CDR3.

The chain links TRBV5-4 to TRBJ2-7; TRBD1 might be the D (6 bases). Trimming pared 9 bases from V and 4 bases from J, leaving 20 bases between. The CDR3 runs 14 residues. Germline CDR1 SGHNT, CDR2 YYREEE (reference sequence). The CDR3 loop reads CATGTNLVSYEQYF. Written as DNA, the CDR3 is TGTGCCACCGGGACAAATCTCGTCAGTTACGAGCAGTACTTC.

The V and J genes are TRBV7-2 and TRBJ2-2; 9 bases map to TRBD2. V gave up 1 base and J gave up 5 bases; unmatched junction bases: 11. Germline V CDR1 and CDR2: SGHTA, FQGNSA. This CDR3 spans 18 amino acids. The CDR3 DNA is TGTGCCAGCAGCTTAGTAGCCGTAGCGGGGGCCCGTACCGGGGAGCTGTTTTTT. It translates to CASSLVAVAGARTGELFF.